This T cell receptor (beta chain) was recorded in a study of T cell responses to AZD1222 COVID-19 vaccine. The study's findings and limits: Increased Spike-specific TCR breadth and depth were observed after two AZD1222 doses. Reportedly, nearly half the spike-specific TCRs target unmutated variant regions. Donors skewed white British and female; clonal diversity was possibly underestimated.

Data came from immunoSEQ multiplex PCR; TCRdb stores just in-frame clones and leaves some out. The sample consists of about 97,000 clones, around 89% of them appearing once. Worth noting for this clone: No antigen is known for it.

The source material was peripheral blood, sampled on day 0 of AZD1222 vaccination. The clonotype was recovered from an adult in good health.

The CDR3 region is CASSVLGQGATTEAFF. CDR3 DNA sequence: TGTGCCAGCAGCGTTTTGGGACAGGGGGCGACCACTGAAGCTTTCTTT. The chain combines TRBV9 with TRBJ1-1, with 12 nucleotides matching TRBD1. Trimming removed 2 bases from V and 4 bases from J; junction bases left unmatched: 6. CDR3 length: 16 residues. The germline V gene encodes CDR1 SGDLS and CDR2 YYNGEE.